This entry is about one TCR beta chain. Its antigen is not known. Germline and junction disagree at one end, which may indicate a read error. Germline V gives CDR1 SGHAT, CDR2 FQNNGV. This CDR3 contains 15 residues. Blood RNA was derived from unsorted whole blood, and germline DNA was extracted too. None of the patients had received treatment, and all had chronic HBV infection. The entry originates in a study of tumor-infiltrating lymphocytes in primary liver carcinoma. Study in general: Surgical resection served as treatment for the primary liver carcinoma of these patients. Findings and caveats of the study: With p = 0.039, the top-250-clone fraction in tumors significantly exceeded that in blood.

Priming with a constant-region primer yielded TCR beta cDNA from about 500 ng total RNA. TCR beta libraries came from three nested multiplex PCR rounds using slightly modified ARM-PCR. For roughly 10 cycles apiece, the opening two PCR rounds ran with TRBV1-TRBV30 forward primers and a C-beta reverse primer. TCRdb passed the multiplex PCR reads through MiXCR, listing each CDR3 protein once. The sample includes about 180,000 distinct CDR3 sequences, about 60% seen only once; the top ten take about 70%. Sequenced sample: peripheral blood. This sequence originates from a man aged 35-49 years with primary liver carcinoma and hepatitis B virus infection. The chain combines TRBV11-2 with TRBJ2-7, with 7 bases identical to TRBD1. CDR3 in DNA: TGTGCCGGCAGCTATGGGACAGAAACATCCTACGAGCAGTACTTC. It is translated as CAGSYGTETSYEQYF. The whole variable domain, remainder taken from reference TRBV11-2 and TRBJ2-7, is EAGVAQSPRYKIIEKRQSVAFWCNPISGHATLYWYQQILGQGPKLLIQFQNNGVVDDSQLPKDRFSAERLKGVDSTLKIQPAKLEDSAVYLCAGSYGTETSYEQYFGPGTRLTVT.